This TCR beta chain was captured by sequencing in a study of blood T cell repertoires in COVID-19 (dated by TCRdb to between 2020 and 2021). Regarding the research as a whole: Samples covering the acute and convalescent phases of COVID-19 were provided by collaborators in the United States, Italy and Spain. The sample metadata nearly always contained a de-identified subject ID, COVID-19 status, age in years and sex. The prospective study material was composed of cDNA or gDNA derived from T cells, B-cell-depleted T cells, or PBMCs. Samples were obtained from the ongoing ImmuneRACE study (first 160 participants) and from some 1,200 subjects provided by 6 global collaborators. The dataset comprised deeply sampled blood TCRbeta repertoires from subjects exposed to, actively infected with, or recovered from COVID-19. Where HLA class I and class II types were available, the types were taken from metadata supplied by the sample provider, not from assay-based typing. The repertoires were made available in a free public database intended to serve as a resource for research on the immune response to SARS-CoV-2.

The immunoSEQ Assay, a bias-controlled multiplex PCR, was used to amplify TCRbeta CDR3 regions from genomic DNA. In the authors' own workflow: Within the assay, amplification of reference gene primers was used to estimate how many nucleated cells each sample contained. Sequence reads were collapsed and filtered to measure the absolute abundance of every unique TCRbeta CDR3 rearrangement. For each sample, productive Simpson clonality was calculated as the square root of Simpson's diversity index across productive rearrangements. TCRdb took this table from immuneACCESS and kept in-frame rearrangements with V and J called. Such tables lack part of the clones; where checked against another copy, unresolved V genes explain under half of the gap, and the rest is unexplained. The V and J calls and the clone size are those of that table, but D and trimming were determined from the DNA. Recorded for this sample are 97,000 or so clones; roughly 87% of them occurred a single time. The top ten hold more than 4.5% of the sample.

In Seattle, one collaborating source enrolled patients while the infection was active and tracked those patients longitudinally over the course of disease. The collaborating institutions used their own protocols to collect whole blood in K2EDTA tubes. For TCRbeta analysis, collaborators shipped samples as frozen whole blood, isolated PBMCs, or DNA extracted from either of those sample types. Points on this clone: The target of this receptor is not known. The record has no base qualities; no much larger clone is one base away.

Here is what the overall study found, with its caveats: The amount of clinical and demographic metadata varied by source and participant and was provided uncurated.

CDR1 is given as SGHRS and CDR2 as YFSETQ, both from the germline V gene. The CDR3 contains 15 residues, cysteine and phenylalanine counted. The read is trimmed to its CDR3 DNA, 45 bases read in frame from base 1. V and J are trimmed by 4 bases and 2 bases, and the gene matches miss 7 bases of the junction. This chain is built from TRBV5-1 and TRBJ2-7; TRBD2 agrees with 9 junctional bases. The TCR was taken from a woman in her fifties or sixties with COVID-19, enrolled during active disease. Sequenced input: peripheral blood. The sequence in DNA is TGCGCCAGCAGCGGCGGGACTAGCTACACCTACGAGCAGTACTTC. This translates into CASSGGTSYTYEQYF. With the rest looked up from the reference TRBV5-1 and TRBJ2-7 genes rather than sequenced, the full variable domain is KAGVTQTPRYLIKTRGQQVTLSCSPISGHRSVSWYQQTPGQGLQFLFEYFSETQRNKGNFPGRFSGRQFSNSRSEMNVSTLELGDSALYLCASSGGTSYTYEQYFGPGTRLTVT.